These T cell receptor beta chains were read from a single sample in a study of blood T cell repertoires in COVID-19. Clones were sequenced by immunoSEQ multiplex PCR, and TCRdb holds only the in-frame ones, with some missing. Of roughly 200,000 clones listed, roughly 83% are singletons. The sample was peripheral blood. These receptors came from a woman aged 40-49 years with COVID-19, enrolled during active disease. The CDR3 runs from the conserved cysteine through the conserved F or W. D genes are given only for firm matches. Clone sizes are given selectively: once, few, many, or a class where the clone is expanded.

D gene	V gene	J gene	clone size	CDR3 protein	CDR3 DNA
TRBD1	TRBV18	TRBJ2-3	NA	CASSLGQKDTQYF	TGTGCCAGCTCACTGGGACAGAAAGATACGCAGTATTTT
TRBD2	TRBV19	TRBJ2-3	NA	CAGRTSGDTDTQYF	TGTGCCGGGAGGACTAGCGGGGACACAGATACGCAGTATTTT
NA	TRBV21-1	TRBJ2-5	NA	CASSKKRGAGEETQYF	TGTGCCAGCAGCAAAAAAAGGGGCGCAGGGGAGGAGACCCAGTACTTC
NA	TRBV2	TRBJ1-1	NA	CASSAQRRAFF	TGTGCCAGCAGTGCGCAGAGGAGAGCTTTCTTT
NA	TRBV25-1	TRBJ2-2	NA	CASSEFQTNRLNTGELFF	TGTGCCAGCAGTGAATTTCAGACGAACAGATTAAACACCGGGGAGCTGTTTTTT
NA	TRBV5-4	TRBJ2-5	few	CASSLAAGPQETQYF	TGTGCCAGCAGCTTGGCTGCGGGACCCCAAGAGACCCAGTACTTC
TRBD1	TRBV3-1/TRBV3-2	TRBJ1-1	NA	CASSPHTPWTGGNPEAFF	TGTGCCAGCAGCCCGCACACACCTTGGACAGGGGGCAACCCTGAAGCTTTCTTT
NA	TRBV27	TRBJ2-7	NA	CASSSFGASYEQYF	TGTGCCAGCAGTAGTTTCGGAGCCTCCTACGAGCAGTACTTC
TRBD1	TRBV3-1/TRBV3-2	TRBJ1-6	NA	CASSQPMGTGVGSPLHF	TGTGCCAGCAGCCAACCTATGGGGACAGGGGTGGGTTCACCCCTCCACTTT
TRBD1	TRBV6-4	TRBJ1-6	NA	CASSRGTGDNSPLHF	TGTGCCAGCAGCCGGGGGACAGGGGATAATTCACCCCTCCACTTT
TRBD1	TRBV6-5	TRBJ2-1	once	CASSKRTGKHNEQFF	TGTGCCAGCAGTAAAAGGACAGGGAAGCACAATGAGCAGTTCTTC
TRBD1	TRBV11-3	TRBJ2-4	NA	CASSPTGTGRRQYF	TGTGCCAGCAGCCCTACCGGGACAGGGCGAAGGCAGTACTTC
NA	TRBV6-5	TRBJ1-3	NA	CASSWRLRNTIYF	TGTGCCAGCAGTTGGAGGCTCCGAAACACCATATATTTT
NA	TRBV18	TRBJ1-1	NA	CASSRTDSMNTEAFF	TGTGCCAGCTCTAGGACTGATAGCATGAACACTGAAGCTTTCTTT
TRBD1	TRBV19	TRBJ1-4	NA	CASSNTGTGNEKLFF	TGTGCCAGTAGTAACACCGGGACAGGGAATGAAAAACTGTTTTTT
TRBD2	TRBV5-4	TRBJ2-7	NA	CASSPGTSHEQYF	TGTGCCAGCAGCCCCGGGACTAGCCACGAGCAGTACTTC
TRBD1	TRBV11-2	TRBJ1-1	NA	CASSLVQGGMNTEAFF	TGTGCCAGCAGCTTAGTCCAGGGGGGAATGAACACTGAAGCTTTCTTT
TRBD1	TRBV9	TRBJ1-5	NA	CASSGGQSSNQPQHF	TGTGCCAGCAGCGGGGGACAGTCCAGCAATCAGCCCCAGCATTTT
TRBD2	TRBV5-1	TRBJ2-1	NA	CASALGDYQSNEQFF	TGCGCCAGCGCGTTGGGGGACTACCAATCCAATGAGCAGTTCTTC
TRBD2	TRBV6-2/TRBV6-3	TRBJ2-3	NA	CASSLIASGGATDTQYF	TGTGCCAGCAGTTTAATCGCTAGCGGGGGGGCCACAGATACGCAGTATTTT
TRBD1	TRBV15	TRBJ1-4	NA	CATSGRDRGGEKLFF	TGTGCCACCAGCGGACGAGACAGGGGAGGAGAAAAACTGTTTTTT
NA	TRBV27	TRBJ1-1	NA	CASSSLRVQNTEAFF	TGTGCCAGCAGTTCCCTCAGGGTTCAGAACACTGAAGCTTTCTTT
TRBD1	TRBV6-5	TRBJ1-2	NA	CASTHPGTDYGYTF	TGTGCCAGTACGCACCCCGGGACAGACTATGGCTACACCTTC
TRBD1	TRBV19	TRBJ1-6	NA	CASSMGDRNNSPLHF	TGTGCCAGTAGTATGGGGGACAGGAATAATTCACCCCTCCACTTT
NA	TRBV19	TRBJ1-4	NA	CASSIGGARVEKLFF	TGTGCCAGTAGTATCGGGGGGGCGAGGGTTGAAAAACTGTTTTTT
TRBD1	TRBV11-3	TRBJ1-1	few	CASSFGTGGRTFF	TGTGCCAGCAGCTTCGGGACAGGGGGCCGGACTTTCTTT
NA	TRBV29-1	TRBJ2-7	NA	CSGGRTDYEQYF	TGCAGCGGGGGCCGCACTGACTACGAGCAGTACTTC
TRBD2	TRBV3-1/TRBV3-2	TRBJ2-7	NA	CASSRQRDSGLNEQYF	TGTGCCAGCAGCCGACAGCGGGATAGCGGGCTCAACGAGCAGTACTTC
TRBD2	TRBV18	TRBJ2-7	NA	CASSPRAGTSGQSYEQYF	TGTGCCAGCTCACCACGGGCGGGGACTAGCGGGCAGTCCTACGAGCAGTACTTC
NA	TRBV19	TRBJ1-1	once	CASIAHLNTEAFF	TGTGCCAGTATCGCGCATCTAAACACTGAAGCTTTCTTT
NA	TRBV7-2	TRBJ2-1	NA	CASSLGEVSYNEQFF	TGTGCCAGCAGCTTAGGGGAGGTGTCCTACAATGAGCAGTTCTTC
NA	TRBV5-4	TRBJ2-1	NA	CASSLGPGNWDEQFF	TGTGCCAGCAGCTTGGGGCCGGGGAATTGGGATGAGCAGTTCTTC
NA	TRBV28	TRBJ1-3	NA	CASSPAGENTIYF	TGTGCCAGCAGTCCCGCAGGGGAAAACACCATATATTTT
NA	TRBV20-1	TRBJ2-6	NA	CSASTNSGANVLTF	TGCAGTGCTAGTACTAATTCTGGGGCCAACGTCCTGACTTTC
NA	TRBV10-3	TRBJ2-7	once	CAISEGPTSTASSYEQYF	TGTGCCATCAGTGAGGGGCCCACCTCAACCGCGAGCTCCTACGAGCAGTACTTC
TRBD2	TRBV5-1	TRBJ2-5	NA	CASSYSGDKETQYF	TGCGCCAGCAGCTATAGCGGGGATAAAGAGACCCAGTACTTC
NA	TRBV5-4	TRBJ1-1	NA	CASSLGEYGTEAFF	TGTGCCAGCAGCTTGGGCGAATACGGCACTGAAGCTTTCTTT
TRBD1	TRBV10-1	TRBJ1-2	NA	CASSPGTGDYGYTF	TGCGCCAGCAGCCCCGGGACAGGGGACTATGGCTACACCTTC
NA	TRBV27	TRBJ1-4	NA	CASSLKFGGRHEKLFF	TGTGCCAGCAGTTTAAAATTCGGGGGGCGCCATGAAAAACTGTTTTTT
TRBD1	TRBV5-1	TRBJ1-2	NA	CASIPRQGMTNYGYTF	TGCGCCAGCATCCCTAGACAGGGGATGACTAACTATGGCTACACCTTC
NA	TRBV6-7	TRBJ1-5	NA	CASRHILEFSNQPQHF	TGTGCCAGCAGGCATATCCTAGAGTTTAGCAATCAGCCCCAGCATTTT
NA	TRBV5-6	TRBJ1-1	NA	CASSLSSRVNTEAFF	TGTGCCAGCAGCTTGTCGTCTCGGGTGAACACTGAAGCTTTCTTT
NA	TRBV3-1/TRBV3-2	TRBJ1-6	NA	CASSQAAGIGSPLHF	TGTGCCAGCAGCCAAGCGGCAGGCATTGGTTCACCCCTCCACTTT
NA	TRBV12-5	TRBJ2-5	NA	CASGDGGPETQYF	TGTGCTAGTGGTGACGGGGGTCCGGAGACCCAGTACTTC
NA	TRBV18	TRBJ1-4	NA	CASSLPTDTNEKLFF	TGTGCCAGCTCACTTCCGACAGACACTAATGAAAAACTGTTTTTT
NA	TRBV19	TRBJ1-1	few	CASGQQYTEAFF	TGTGCCAGCGGACAGCAATACACTGAAGCTTTCTTT
TRBD1	TRBV28	TRBJ1-4	NA	CASGKTGTGATNEKLFF	TGTGCCAGCGGGAAAACCGGGACAGGAGCAACTAATGAAAAACTGTTTTTT
NA	TRBV11-2	TRBJ2-7	once	CASSRMRSTYEQYF	TGTGCCAGCAGCCGCATGCGGAGCACCTACGAGCAGTACTTC
NA	TRBV6-5	TRBJ1-2	NA	CASSYRPTHYGYTF	TGTGCCAGCAGTTACAGACCGACTCACTATGGCTACACCTTC
NA	TRBV2	TRBJ1-3	NA	CASSPYSGNTIYF	TGTGCCAGCAGTCCCTACTCTGGAAACACCATATATTTT
NA	TRBV3-1/TRBV3-2	TRBJ1-3	NA	CASPQGVPVSGNTIYF	TGTGCCAGCCCCCAAGGAGTCCCCGTCTCTGGAAACACCATATATTTT
NA	TRBV2	TRBJ1-2	once	CASSPTSTGPPGYTF	TGTGCCAGCAGCCCAACCTCGACAGGCCCCCCGGGCTACACCTTC
NA	TRBV6-2/TRBV6-3	TRBJ2-7	many	CASSPPGASYEQRYF	TGTGCCAGCAGTCCGCCGGGAGCGAGCTACGAGCAGAGGTACTTC
NA	TRBV19	TRBJ2-1	NA	CASSMRLKMNEQFF	TGTGCCAGTAGTATGAGACTAAAGATGAATGAGCAGTTCTTC
NA	TRBV28	TRBJ2-1	NA	CASSLPSSYNEQFF	TGTGCCAGCAGTTTGCCGAGCTCCTACAATGAGCAGTTCTTC